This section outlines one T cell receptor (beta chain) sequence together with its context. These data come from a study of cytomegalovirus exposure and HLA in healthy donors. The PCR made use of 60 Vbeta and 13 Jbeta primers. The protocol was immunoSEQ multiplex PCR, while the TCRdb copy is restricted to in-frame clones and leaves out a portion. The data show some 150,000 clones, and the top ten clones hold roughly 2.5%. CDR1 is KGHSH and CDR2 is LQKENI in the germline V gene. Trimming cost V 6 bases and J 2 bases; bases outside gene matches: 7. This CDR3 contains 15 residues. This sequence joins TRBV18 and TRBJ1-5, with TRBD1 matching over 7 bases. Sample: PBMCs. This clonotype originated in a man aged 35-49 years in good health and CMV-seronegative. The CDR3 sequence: CASSQGDRRNQPQHF. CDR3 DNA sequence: TGTGCCAGCTCGCAAGGGGACAGACGCAATCAGCCCCAGCATTTT.